This T cell receptor beta chain was identified in a study of neurological immune-mediated disorders. The CDR3 loop spans 13 amino acids. V was shortened by 5 bases and J by 2 bases, with 10 bases between the two germline ends. Germline V lookup: CDR1 SGHAT, CDR2 FQNNGV. Ten or more counts support this clonotype. TCRdb processed the 5' RACE reads anew with MiXCR; each CDR3 protein has one entry. The sample carries 85,000 to 90,000 distinct CDR3 sequences, roughly 3.3% recorded once. The chain has TRBV11-2 and TRBJ2-7, with unresolved D. Source material: PBMCs. This TCR was sampled from a woman aged 45-60 years with multiple sclerosis. The CDR3 region is CASSLLHTYEQYF. CDR3 sequence (DNA): TGTGCCAGCAGCCTACTACACACCTACGAGCAGTACTTC.